The present T cell receptor (beta chain) was sequenced within a study of T-cell reconstitution after alpha-beta-depleted transplantation in children. Study-level findings and limits: Newly generated T cells supplied most T-cell counts and diversity one year post-transplant. The study traced high day-60 TCRbeta diversity in some patients to surviving recipient T cells and thymic progenitors.

Preparation of the TCRbeta library was carried out with unique molecular identifiers. From the PCR reads, TCRdb called clonotypes with MiXCR, one entry per CDR3 protein. The sample holds hundreds of thousands of distinct CDR3 sequences, less than 15% seen once. This clonotype occurred a few times. Its antigen is unidentified. The specimen comprised PBMCs, sampled before TCRalphabeta/CD19-depleted stem cell transplant. This TCR was recovered from a girl between 2 and 10 years old with congenital amegakaryocytic thrombocytopenia, due to receive a stem cell transplant.

CDR3 coding DNA: TGCAGTGGGCCTAGGGGTAGTGAGCAGTTCTTC. Its translation is CSGPRGSEQFF. The rearrangement joins TRBV20-1 to TRBJ2-1; perhaps TRBD1 as D (5 bases). The CDR3 is 11 residues long. Germline lookup yields CDR1 DFQATT and CDR2 SNEGSKA (reference sequence). V lost 7 bases, J lost 9 bases, and 13 bases lay in between.